The rows below give T cell receptor beta chains drawn from one sample of a study of patients and donors after allogeneic stem cell transplantation. TCRdb passed the RT-PCR reads through MiXCR, listing each CDR3 protein once. The data contain approximately 200,000 distinct CDR3 sequences, 38% of them singletons. Source material: blood, either unsorted or a sorted T cell fraction (not recorded which). The origin of the receptors is a human donor who was either an allogeneic HSCT recipient or a stem cell or donor lymphocyte infusion donor (not recorded which). It is not recorded whose cells these are; they may come from a transplant donor. Both conserved end residues are part of each CDR3. The D gene is left open where the match is weak. Not all rows give a size; the values are once, few, many and, for expanded clones, a class.

j_call	clone_size	d_call	v_call	cdr3_nt	cdr3_aa
TRBJ1-5	few	TRBD1	TRBV12-3/TRBV12-4	TGTGCCAGCTCGGGACAGCTAAATCAGCCCCAGCATTTT	CASSGQLNQPQHF
TRBJ1-5	.	.	TRBV12-3/TRBV12-4	TGTGCCAGCAGTTTTGGGGGGCTAGGGAATCAGCCCCAGCATTTT	CASSFGGLGNQPQHF
TRBJ2-1	.	.	TRBV5-1	TGCGCCAGCAGATCCCCAAGGGAAGGGAGTATAAATGAGCAGTTCTTC	CASRSPREGSINEQFF
TRBJ1-6	many	TRBD1	TRBV5-4	TGTGCCAGCAGTCCGGACAGGGGAAATTCACCCCTCCACTTT	CASSPDRGNSPLHF
TRBJ1-5	few	.	TRBV7-2	TGTGCCAGCAGCTACACAGGGAATAGCAATCAGCCCCAGCATTTT	CASSYTGNSNQPQHF
TRBJ1-6	.	.	TRBV7-9	TGTGCCAGCAGCCCCGGTTACGCCGGAGGCTCCTCACCCCTCCACTTT	CASSPGYAGGSSPLHF
TRBJ1-2	.	.	TRBV6-5	TGTGCCAGCAGTTACTCTTCCAGGTTTGGCTACACCTTC	CASSYSSRFGYTF
TRBJ1-4	once	.	TRBV12-3/TRBV12-4	TGTGCCAGCAGTCTTGACAGGCATTATGAAAAACTGTTTTTT	CASSLDRHYEKLFF
TRBJ2-2	.	.	TRBV24-1	TGTGCCACCAGGACAGCTAACACCGGGGAGCTGTTTTTT	CATRTANTGELFF
TRBJ1-5	.	.	TRBV28	TGTGCCAGCAGTTCGACAGGCCGAAATCAGCCCCAGCATTTT	CASSSTGRNQPQHF
TRBJ1-1	.	.	TRBV11-2	TGTGCCAGCAATCGAGGGGAGCACACTGAAGCTTTCTTT	CASNRGEHTEAFF
TRBJ2-1	few	.	TRBV5-1	TGCGCCAGCAGCTTGGCGGCCGCCTATAATTACAATGAGCAGTTCTTC	CASSLAAAYNYNEQFF
TRBJ1-2	.	.	TRBV30	TGTGCCTGGAGTGGCGGCCTCAGGAACTATGGCTACACCTTC	CAWSGGLRNYGYTF
TRBJ1-1	.	TRBD1	TRBV9	TGTGCCAGCAGCCATAACCGGGACAGGGATGACATGAACACTGAAGCTTTCTTT	CASSHNRDRDDMNTEAFF
TRBJ1-6	few	TRBD1	TRBV20-1	TGCAGTGCCCGGGACAGTTATAATTCACCCCTCCACTTT	CSARDSYNSPLHF
TRBJ1-2	.	.	TRBV3-1	TGTGCCAGCAGCGTTCTTGGGCCAAACTATGGCTACACCTTC	CASSVLGPNYGYTF
TRBJ1-1	.	.	TRBV12-3/TRBV12-4	TGTGCCAGCAGTTTAGTTGGGGTTTGGGAGAACACTGAAGCTTTCTTT	CASSLVGVWENTEAFF
TRBJ1-5	.	.	TRBV20-1	TGCGGTGCTAGAGAGGTCATGGGCAATCAGCCCCAGCATTTT	CGAREVMGNQPQHF
TRBJ2-1	once	.	TRBV5-1	TGCGCCAGCAGCTTCAGGCATCTAAGCTCCTACAATGAGCAGTTCTTC	CASSFRHLSSYNEQFF
TRBJ1-1	few	.	TRBV28	TGTGCCAGCAGTTTAGATATTCCCGGGGATTGGAACACTGAAGCTTTCTTT	CASSLDIPGDWNTEAFF
TRBJ1-1	few	.	TRBV29-1	TGCAGCGTTGTCGGCAGAAATGAAGCTTTCTTT	CSVVGRNEAFF
TRBJ1-6	few	.	TRBV20-1	TGCAGTGCTAGAGATATGGGAGTAGGGAATTCACCCCTCCACTTT	CSARDMGVGNSPLHF
TRBJ1-4	.	.	TRBV27	TGTGCCAGCAGTTCACGCGGGCGGACTAATGAAAAACTGTTTTTT	CASSSRGRTNEKLFF
TRBJ1-1	few	TRBD1	TRBV29-1	TGCAGCGTTGAGGTGGGACAGACAGGGAGGGTGAACACTGAAGCTTTCTTT	CSVEVGQTGRVNTEAFF
TRBJ2-5	.	TRBD2	TRBV5-1	TGCGCCAGCAGCCCTTCTATTAGGGGAGGGGTGGAGACCCAGTACTTC	CASSPSIRGGVETQYF
TRBJ2-7	.	TRBD2	TRBV3-1	TGTGCCAGCAGCCCGAGACTAGCGGGGGGCCTCTCCTACGAGCAGTACTTC	CASSPRLAGGLSYEQYF
TRBJ1-4	.	.	TRBV20-1	TGCAGTGCTCACCACCCAACTAATGAAAAACTGTTTTTT	CSAHHPTNEKLFF
TRBJ1-4	.	.	TRBV4-1	TGCGCCAGCAGTCAAGACAGTCGTAATGAAAAACTGTTTTTT	CASSQDSRNEKLFF
TRBJ1-5	few	.	TRBV12-3/TRBV12-4	TGTGCCAGCAGTTTATCCCGCGGGCAGCCCCAGCATTTT	CASSLSRGQPQHF
TRBJ1-2	few	.	TRBV7-8	TGTGCCAGCAGCTCCCCGGGAGTGGGTTATGGCTACACCTTC	CASSSPGVGYGYTF
TRBJ1-3	.	.	TRBV6-5	TGTGCCAGCAGCCGGGACCCGCGCCTATTCTCTGGAAACACCATATATTTT	CASSRDPRLFSGNTIYF
TRBJ1-3	few	.	TRBV12-3/TRBV12-4	TGTGCCAGTAACCGGGGGTTCTCTGGAAACACCATATATTTT	CASNRGFSGNTIYF
TRBJ2-7	.	TRBD2	TRBV4-1	TGCGCCAGCAGCCATGATCCCTTTCGGGGGGGTAGTTACGAGCAGTACTTC	CASSHDPFRGGSYEQYF
TRBJ2-3	.	.	TRBV4-1	TGCGCCAGCAGCCAAGGGAGGGCGAGCACAGATACGCAGTATTTT	CASSQGRASTDTQYF
TRBJ1-5	.	.	TRBV12-3/TRBV12-4	TGTGCCAGCAGTTTCCACGGGCCCCAGCATTTT	CASSFHGPQHF
TRBJ2-2	.	TRBD2	TRBV29-1	TGCAGCGTCGCCGGGACTAGGGTGGACGGGGAGCTGTTTTTT	CSVAGTRVDGELFF
TRBJ1-2	.	.	TRBV4-3	TGCGCCAGCAGCCAAGAGGGTCAGGGTTCCTATGGCTACACCTTC	CASSQEGQGSYGYTF
TRBJ2-5	.	.	TRBV7-9	TGTGCCAGCAGCTTAGACCCTTCCGAAGGGACCCAGTACTTC	CASSLDPSEGTQYF
TRBJ1-5	.	.	TRBV4-1	TGCGCCAGCAGCTTAGGGTTTGATCAGCCCCAGCATTTT	CASSLGFDQPQHF
TRBJ1-2	.	.	TRBV18	TGTGCCAGCTCACCACCTACGAGGGAGGGCACCTTC	CASSPPTREGTF
TRBJ2-6	.	.	TRBV5-1	TGCGCCAGCACCACGGGGGCTGGGGCCAACGTCCTGACTTTC	CASTTGAGANVLTF
TRBJ1-2	.	.	TRBV12-3/TRBV12-4	TGTGCCAGCAGATCCTCCAGGGGTAGCTACACCTTC	CASRSSRGSYTF
TRBJ2-1	.	TRBD2	TRBV7-6	TGTGCCAGCAGTTGGCTAGCGGGGGGGCATAATGAGCAGTTCTTC	CASSWLAGGHNEQFF
TRBJ1-2	many	.	TRBV27	TGTGCCAGCAGTTTAGAGGGGAACTATGGCTACACCTTC	CASSLEGNYGYTF
TRBJ2-7	.	.	TRBV6-2/TRBV6-3	TGTGCCAGCAGTGCTCCCGGGCGGGGCTACGAGCAGTACTTC	CASSAPGRGYEQYF
TRBJ1-2	.	.	TRBV5-5	TGTGCCAGCAGCTTGGTAGGGCAGGTCGGGGATGGCTACACCTTC	CASSLVGQVGDGYTF
TRBJ1-2	.	.	TRBV28	TGTGCCAGCAGGAGGACACTTTATGGCTACACCTTC	CASRRTLYGYTF
TRBJ2-7	few	.	TRBV20-1	TGCAGTGCCAAACCCGGGGACTTAGGGGAGCAGTACTTC	CSAKPGDLGEQYF
TRBJ2-7	.	TRBD2	TRBV3-1	TGTGCCAGCAGCACGCACCCGACTAGCGGGAGAAACTACGAGCAGTACTTC	CASSTHPTSGRNYEQYF
TRBJ2-2	few	.	TRBV19	TGTGCCAGTACCGCAGTGAAGAACACCGGGGAGCTGTTTTTT	CASTAVKNTGELFF
TRBJ1-5	many	.	TRBV12-3/TRBV12-4	TGTGCCAGCAGTGGAGTCAGCCAGCCCCAGCATTTT	CASSGVSQPQHF
TRBJ1-5	.	TRBD1	TRBV4-1	TGCGCCAGCAGCCTAGGAGGGACAGGCCGATTCAATCAGCCCCAGCATTTT	CASSLGGTGRFNQPQHF
TRBJ1-6	few	.	TRBV7-2	TGTGCCAGCAGCTCGCAGGCCTGGTCTAATTCACCCCTCCACTTT	CASSSQAWSNSPLHF
TRBJ1-4	.	TRBD1	TRBV27	TGTGCCAGCAGTTTATTCGCGTCAGGGGGTGAAAAACTGTTTTTT	CASSLFASGGEKLFF
TRBJ1-2	few	.	TRBV18	TGTGCCAGCTCACCGTTTGCCGGAGCTAACTATGGCTACACCTTC	CASSPFAGANYGYTF
TRBJ2-6	.	.	TRBV15	TGTGCCACCAGCAGACTGGGTTCCGGGGCCAACGTCCTGACTTTC	CATSRLGSGANVLTF
TRBJ1-5	few	.	TRBV20-1	TGCAGTGCTACCGGGAGTTATAGCAATCAGCCCCAGCATTTT	CSATGSYSNQPQHF
TRBJ1-1	.	TRBD1	TRBV14	TGTGCCAGCAGCCACCGGACAGGGGGTGTCAATTGGAACACTGAAGCTTTCTTT	CASSHRTGGVNWNTEAFF
TRBJ1-3	.	TRBD1	TRBV27	TGTGCCAGCAGGAAACAGGGGGCCGAAAACACCATATATTTT	CASRKQGAENTIYF